These 27 T cell receptor beta chains originate from one sample sequenced in a study of T cell clusters in autoimmune cytopenias. Multiplex touch-down PCR amplified TRB using TRB-A and TRB-B pools in one tube. One entry per CDR3 protein, without DNA, is what TCRdb gives after re-calling the multiplex PCR reads. The specimen's table records roughly 7,500 distinct CDR3 sequences. Each sample's input was roughly 230 ng genomic DNA, some 38,000 genome equivalents. The data also belong to a second study, concerning T cell repertoires in aging, cancer and after chemotherapy.

Sequenced input: peripheral blood. The receptors here all came from a human donor with an autoimmune cytopenia or autoimmune hepatitis (not recorded which).

The chain is built from TRBV19 and TRBJ1-2; checking the TCRdb D call of TRBD1 is not possible without DNA. CDR3 length: 15 residues. Germline lookup yields CDR1 LNHDA and CDR2 SQIVND (reference sequence). This CDR3 reads CASRPDYRGLNGYTF.

This chain links TRBV20-1 with TRBJ1-2. Per the germline V gene, CDR1 is DFQATT and CDR2 is SNEGSKA (reference sequence). The CDR3 runs to 15 residues. The chain's CDR3 is CSARVALGSSGGYTF.

The CDR3 reads CASSPPSKGANTGELFF. The chain links TRBV18 to TRBJ2-2; there is no DNA to check the TCRdb D call of TRBD1. CDR1 and CDR2 from the germline V gene are KGHSH and LQKENI. The length of the CDR3 is 17 residues.

Considering frequency, this clonotype is medium-sized (0.01 to 0.1%). The chain combines TRBV6-6 with TRBJ2-1. Germline-derived CDR1 and CDR2 are MNHNY and SVGAGI (reference sequence). The CDR3 totals 18 residues. The CDR3 loop is CASTDGWRQAFSYNEQFF.

CDR3 protein: CASSEGDKGNTIYF. This chain joins TRBV6-1 and TRBJ1-3; TCRdb proposes TRBD1, but this gene call is untestable without DNA. The CDR3 loop spans 14 amino acids. Germline CDR1 is MNHNS and CDR2 is SASEGT.

The genes are TRBV10-3 and TRBJ2-7; TCRdb's D gene call, TRBD1, goes unchecked for lack of DNA. Germline CDR1 ENHRY, CDR2 SYGVKD. The CDR3 is made up of 15 amino acids. CDR3 region: CATTRLDRSPYEQYF.

This rearrangement joins TRBV20-1 to TRBJ1-3; checking the TCRdb D call of TRBD1 is not possible without DNA. This CDR3 has 15 residues. Germline CDR1 DFQATT, CDR2 SNEGSKA (reference sequence). CDR3 region: CSARDRTAYGKTIYF.

The chain links TRBV18 to TRBJ2-7; the TRBD1 assignment by TCRdb is unverifiable without DNA. There are 13 residues in the CDR3. Germline V gene lookup returns CDR1 KGHSH and CDR2 LQKENI. The CDR3 region is CASSPGTAYEQYF.

The rearrangement joins TRBV5-1 to TRBJ1-4; TCRdb designates TRBD1, a call that cannot be tested without DNA. The CDR3 length is 14 residues. The germline gives CDR1 SGHRS, CDR2 YFSETQ. The CDR3: CASSPGVANEKLFF. Supplemented by reference TRBV5-1 and TRBJ1-4, the full variable domain reads KAGVTQTPRYLIKTRGQQVTLSCSPISGHRSVSWYQQTPGQGLQFLFEYFSETQRNKGNFPGRFSGRQFSNSRSEMNVSTLELGDSALYLCASSPGVANEKLFFGSGTQLSVL.

Frequency places this clonotype as medium-sized. The chain couples TRBV5-4 to TRBJ2-7; no DNA is available, so the TRBD1 call from TCRdb remains unchecked. Germline V gene sequence: CDR1 SGHNT, CDR2 YYREEE (reference sequence). The CDR3 loop spans 14 amino acids. The CDR3 reads CASSVRGVFHEQYF.

The chain couples TRBV12-3 or TRBV12-4 to TRBJ2-7; TCRdb lists TRBD2, though no DNA is available to test this call. CDR3 length: 17 amino acids. The CDR3 loop reads CASGSGTSGRSVHEQYF.

The rearrangement joins TRBV20-1 to TRBJ1-1; no DNA is available, so the TRBD1 call from TCRdb remains unchecked. The CDR3 contains 14 residues. Germline CDR1 is DFQATT and CDR2 is SNEGSKA (reference sequence). The CDR3: CSATKQGYDTEAFF.

The chain is built from TRBV6-6 and TRBJ1-5; TCRdb's D call, TRBD1, is unchecked because there is no DNA. The CDR3 has 16 residues. Germline V gene data show CDR1 as MNHNY and CDR2 as SVGAGI (reference sequence). This CDR3 is CASSQTQGERNQPQHF.

This clonotype shows up as medium-sized (0.01 to 0.1%) by frequency. The rearrangement joins TRBV20-1 to TRBJ1-2. The CDR3 contains 13 residues. CDR1 is DFQATT and CDR2 is SNEGSKA in the germline V gene (reference sequence). CDR3 protein: CSARGLASHGYTF.

J is TRBJ2-7 and V is TRBV12-3 or TRBV12-4; the TCRdb D gene call, TRBD2, has no DNA to confirm it. The CDR3 sequence is 15 residues long. The CDR3 sequence is CASSSRLLAGNEQYF.

The chain uses TRBV20-1 and TRBJ1-2; TCRdb proposes TRBD1, but this gene call is untestable without DNA. Germline V gene sequence: CDR1 DFQATT, CDR2 SNEGSKA (reference sequence). This CDR3 has 13 residues. The CDR3 here is CSARVLGVEGYTF.

This clonotype is identified as medium-sized from frequency. The gene calls are TRBV5-6 and TRBJ1-2; TCRdb gives TRBD1 as the D gene, but with no DNA this cannot be confirmed. The CDR3 runs to 14 residues. Germline assignment: CDR1 SGHDT and CDR2 YYEEEE. The CDR3 protein is CASSSNDRVVGYTF.

The rearrangement links TRBV10-2 to TRBJ1-4. Germline lookup yields CDR1 WSHSY and CDR2 SAAADI. The CDR3 spans 16 residues. This CDR3 reads CASSSGNLATNEKLFF.

The chain combines TRBV10-2 with TRBJ2-5; TCRdb returns TRBD2, unconfirmable since there is no DNA. The CDR3 runs 14 residues. Germline values: CDR1 WSHSY, CDR2 SAAADI. CDR3 sequence reads: CASRTSGPQETQYF.

This chain joins TRBV5-4 and TRBJ1-1; TCRdb designates TRBD1, a call that cannot be tested without DNA. The CDR3 is 16 residues long. CDR1 and CDR2 from the germline V gene are SGHNT and YYREEE (reference sequence). CDR3 region: CASSPPGLLMNTEAFF.

By frequency, this clonotype is medium-sized. This rearrangement joins TRBV15 to TRBJ1-5. CDR3 length: 15 amino acids. Germline CDR1 and CDR2: LNHNV and YYDKDF (reference sequence). Here the CDR3 reads CATSRNTDSNQPQHF.

The CDR3 loop is CASRASRTGNTGELFF. The chain is built from TRBV6-1 and TRBJ2-2; TCRdb calls TRBD1, which cannot be checked without DNA. CDR1 and CDR2 (germline): MNHNS, SASEGT. CDR3 length: 16 residues.

V gene TRBV29-1 combines with J gene TRBJ1-4. The CDR3 covers 13 residues. Germline lookup yields CDR1 SQVTM and CDR2 ANQGSEA. CDR3: CSVRSRSNEKLFF. Based on the CDR3 plus reference TRBV29-1 and TRBJ1-4, the full variable domain is SAVISQKPSRDICQRGTSLTIQCQVDSQVTMMFWYRQQPGQSLTLIATANQGSEATYESGFVIDKFPISRPNLTFSTLTVSNMSPEDSSIYLCSVRSRSNEKLFFGSGTQLSVL.

This clonotype shows up as medium-sized by frequency. The rearrangement joins TRBV7-6 to TRBJ1-1. The CDR3 has 13 residues. Germline lookup yields CDR1 SGHVS and CDR2 FNYEAQ. The CDR3 spells CASSVDLNTEAFF.

The chain is built from TRBV27 and TRBJ1-6. The CDR3 is made up of 13 amino acids. Per germline, CDR1 MNHEY and CDR2 SMNVEV (reference sequence). The CDR3 is CASSLGRVAPLHF.

The chain carries TRBV20-1 and TRBJ2-1; TCRdb designates TRBD1, a call that cannot be tested without DNA. Germline CDR1 is DFQATT and CDR2 is SNEGSKA (reference sequence). The CDR3 is 16 residues long. CDR3 residues: CSARDFARGLDNEQFF.

This clonotype is deemed large by its frequency. The chain combines TRBV29-1 with TRBJ1-1. This CDR3 has 11 amino acids. In germline, CDR1 is SQVTM, CDR2 ANQGSEA. CDR3: CSGRWGTEAFF.